Listed here are 9 T cell receptor beta chains from one sample, sequenced in a study of CD8+ T cells in alopecia areata. Treatment specified: oral pan-JAK inhibitor, 5-10 mg twice daily. Sequencing relied on a cDNA template that was reverse transcribed from extracted RNA. The assay was immunoSEQ multiplex PCR, and TCRdb's table has in-frame clones only and misses some. The data contain 150,000 to 250,000 clones, roughly 64% of them singletons. The sample in question was CD4+ T cells sorted from blood, obtained at week 24, from a patient treated with tofacitinib. The receptors were gathered from a human donor with alopecia areata.

CDR3: CASSLAYGGTEAFF. The CDR3 DNA sequence: TGTGCCAGCAGCTTAGCCTACGGGGGCACTGAAGCTTTCTTT. The V call is TRBV13, the J call TRBJ1-1, with D possibly matching TRBD1 (5 bases). The germline V gene encodes CDR1 PRHDT and CDR2 FYEKMQ (reference sequence). CDR3 length: 14 amino acids. V was clipped by 1 base and J by 4 bases, with 10 bases between them.

V gene TRBV5-1 combines with J gene TRBJ2-7; TRBD1 aligns across 11 bases. Unmatched junction bases numbered 6, after V lost 7 bases and J lost 3 bases. Looked up from germline, CDR1 is SGHRS and CDR2 is YFSETQ. The length of the CDR3 is 14 residues. The CDR3 region has the DNA TGCGCCAGCGGTCCCGGGACAGGGGGCTACGAGCAGTACTTC. The encoded protein is CASGPGTGGYEQYF.

This chain joins TRBV25-1 and TRBJ2-1; the match to TRBD2 covers 9 bases. Germline lookup yields CDR1 MGHDK and CDR2 SYGVNS. The V segment lost 1 base and the J segment 6 bases; nucleotides outside the gene matches: 10. This CDR3 has 17 amino acids. CDR3 residues: CASSESGAGGGRNEQFF. The CDR3 DNA is TGTGCCAGCAGTGAATCAGGGGCGGGAGGGGGTCGCAATGAGCAGTTCTTC.

This clone was seen a few times. V and J are TRBV5-4 and TRBJ1-5; D is uncertain. CDR3 length equals 17 residues. V was clipped by 0 bases and J by 1 base, with 14 bases between them. The germline CDR1 and CDR2 sequences are SGHNT and YYREEE (reference sequence). The CDR3, as DNA: TGTGCCAGCAGCTTGGCGGAGATGTTAGAGAGCAATCAGCCCCAGCATTTT. Translation: CASSLAEMLESNQPQHF.

This clone was detected once. The same CDR3 is also encoded by other DNA sequences in this sample. V usage is TRBV5-1 and J usage is TRBJ2-7; 12 bases line up with TRBD2. CDR3 length: 14 amino acids. Germline trimming cut 4 bases from V and 3 bases from J; bases unmatched to any gene: 2. Germline loops: CDR1 SGHRS, CDR2 YFSETQ. The CDR3 DNA sequence: TGCGCCAGCAGCCTGACTAGCGGGAGCTACGAGCAGTACTTC. This gives the protein CASSLTSGSYEQYF.

This clone occurred a few times. The chain couples TRBV27 to TRBJ1-5; TRBD1 matches 11 bases. The germline CDR1 and CDR2 sequences are MNHEY and SMNVEV (reference sequence). The CDR3 consists of 17 residues. Trimming cost V 6 bases and J 0 bases; bases outside gene matches: 7. The CDR3 coding sequence is TGTGCCAGCAGCAGAAGGGGACAGGGGGGTAGCAATCAGCCCCAGCATTTT. Protein product: CASSRRGQGGSNQPQHF.

This sequence joins TRBV2 and TRBJ1-1, with a possible D match to TRBD1 (5 bases). Trimming cost V 7 bases and J 1 base, with 7 bases left between them. Per germline, CDR1 SNHLY and CDR2 FYNNEI. The CDR3 length is 12 residues. The CDR3 DNA follows: TGTGCCAGCACCACAGGGAACACTGAAGCTTTCTTT. This codes for CASTTGNTEAFF.

The chain couples TRBV6-6 to TRBJ1-2; the D gene is possibly TRBD1 (5 bases). The CDR3 loop spans 13 amino acids. Trimming pared 0 bases from V and 7 bases from J, leaving 9 bases between. The germline V gene has CDR1 MNHNY and CDR2 SVGAGI (reference sequence). CDR3 coding DNA: TGTGCCAGCAGTTACTCAGGGCAGGGTGGCTACACCTTC. This translates into CASSYSGQGGYTF.

This clone has more than one count but fewer than ten. The chain carries TRBV29-1 and TRBJ1-2; D ambiguous. The CDR3 sequence is 14 residues long. Germline V CDR1 and CDR2: SQVTM, ANQGSEA. Trimming removed 6 bases from V and 0 bases from J, with 14 bases in between. The CDR3 spells CSVGTDGPNYGYTF. In DNA form, the CDR3 reads TGCAGCGTCGGAACCGATGGACCTAACTATGGCTACACCTTC. The whole variable domain, remainder taken from reference TRBV29-1 and TRBJ1-2, is SAVISQKPSRDICQRGTSLTIQCQVDSQVTMMFWYRQQPGQSLTLIATANQGSEATYESGFVIDKFPISRPNLTFSTLTVSNMSPEDSSIYLCSVGTDGPNYGYTFGSGTRLTVV.